Below, one T cell receptor (beta chain) is given with its context. Its antigen is unknown. Using unique molecular identifiers, the investigators prepared the TCRbeta library. TCRdb reprocessed the PCR reads with MiXCR, giving one entry per CDR3 protein. The table records approximately 230,000 distinct CDR3 sequences, 20% to 30% of them present only once. These data are taken from a study of T-cell reconstitution after alpha-beta-depleted transplantation in children. Study observations and caveats: T-cell counts and diversity were attributed mostly to newly produced T cells one year after transplant. Recipient T cells and thymic progenitors that survived were the source of the high TCRbeta diversity seen at day 60 in some patients.

V was clipped by 3 bases and J by 8 bases, with 10 bases between them. Per germline, CDR1 KGHSH and CDR2 LQKENI. The CDR3 runs 12 residues. The material was PBMCs, mostly from graft donor cells, obtained 360 days after TCRalphabeta/CD19-depleted stem cell transplant. The V gene is TRBV18, the J gene TRBJ1-2; D ambiguous. The TCR originated in a female patient between 2 and 15 years old who had a stem cell transplant for congenital amegakaryocytic thrombocytopenia, so the T cells may come from the graft donor. The CDR3 loop is CASSPSGFGYTF. For the CDR3, the DNA is TGTGCCAGCTCACCTTCGGGTTTCGGCTACACCTTC.